This TCR beta chain was captured in a study of blood T cell repertoires in COVID-19. Study-wide background: Samples came from the United States, Italy and Spain, spanning acute and convalescent COVID-19. T cells, B-cell-depleted T cells, or PBMCs provided the cDNA or gDNA that served as material.

CDR1 is SGHTA, CDR2 FQGNSA, per germline. The CDR3 has 13 amino acids. The V end was cut by 6 bases, the J end by 7 bases, with 16 bases between. Sequenced by immunoSEQ multiplex PCR; TCRdb stores in-frame clones only, minus some. The table includes 40,000 to 50,000 clones, more than 85% detected once. The sequenced material came from PBMCs or T cells enriched from blood (not recorded which). This TCR was recovered from a woman in her 50s who had recovered from COVID-19. V gene TRBV7-2 combines with J gene TRBJ2-7; a possible D gene is TRBD1 (6 bases). The chain's CDR3 is CASSSDRTGEQYF. CDR3 in DNA: TGTGCCAGCAGTTCAGACAGGACGGGAGAGCAGTACTTC.